Sequencing of this TCR beta chain was carried out in a study of blood T cell repertoires in COVID-19 (dated by TCRdb to 2019 to 2021). Turning to the overall study: Samples from collaborators originated in the United States, Italy and Spain and spanned both the acute and convalescent phases of COVID-19. The prospective study material was composed of cDNA or gDNA derived from T cells, B-cell-depleted T cells, or PBMCs. Deeply sampled blood TCRbeta repertoires from subjects exposed to, actively infected with, or recovered from COVID-19 were included in the dataset. A freely available public database, intended as a resource for researchers studying the immune response to SARS-CoV-2, is where the repertoires were released. The samples were drawn from two sources: the first 160 participants of the ongoing ImmuneRACE study, and fewer than 1,500 subjects contributed by 6 global collaborators. A de-identified subject ID, COVID-19 status, age in years and sex were almost always included in the sample metadata. Where available, HLA class I and class II types were obtained from metadata supplied by the sample provider rather than from assay-based typing. Study-wide conclusions, independent of this receptor: The amount of clinical and demographic metadata varied by source and participant and was provided uncurated.

According to the germline V gene, CDR1 reads SGHRS and CDR2 reads YFSETQ. Reading from cysteine to phenylalanine, the CDR3 counts 14 amino acids. Just the 42-base CDR3 DNA is kept, in frame starting at base 1. Deletion took 5 bases off V and 4 bases off J, with a span of 15 bases between the germline ends. Each collaborating institution followed its own protocols to collect whole blood in K2EDTA tubes. Collaborator samples were shipped for TCRbeta analysis as frozen whole blood, isolated PBMCs, or DNA extracted from either sample type. TCRbeta CDR3 regions were amplified from genomic DNA by means of the immunoSEQ Assay, a bias-controlled multiplex PCR. The source study handled its data this way. Nucleated cell counts per sample were estimated from amplification of reference gene primers within the assay. To quantify the absolute abundance of each unique TCRbeta CDR3 rearrangement, sequence reads were collapsed and filtered. For each sample, productive Simpson clonality was calculated as the square root of Simpson's diversity index over productive rearrangements. TCRdb's version of the immuneACCESS table is confined to in-frame rearrangements and falls short of the full clone set. An unresolved V gene accounts for under half of the shortfall where checked; the remainder is of unknown origin. D and trimming were read from the DNA, whereas the V and J calls and clone size are those reported in that table. The sample table holds roughly 170,000 clones, of which approximately 80% were seen once. The leading ten clones occupy around 6.8% of the sample.

With regard to this clone: Its antigen is not yet known. Base qualities are not at hand, and no much larger clone is one base apart.

The TCR originated in a human donor in a cohort sampled during active COVID-19. Recombination connected TRBV5-1 to TRBJ1-2; the D gene is not confidently resolved. The sequencing input was peripheral blood. The nucleotide sequence is TGCGCCAGCAGGCCCAACGGAGGCGGCTATGGCTACACCTTC. It specifies CASRPNGGGYGYTF.